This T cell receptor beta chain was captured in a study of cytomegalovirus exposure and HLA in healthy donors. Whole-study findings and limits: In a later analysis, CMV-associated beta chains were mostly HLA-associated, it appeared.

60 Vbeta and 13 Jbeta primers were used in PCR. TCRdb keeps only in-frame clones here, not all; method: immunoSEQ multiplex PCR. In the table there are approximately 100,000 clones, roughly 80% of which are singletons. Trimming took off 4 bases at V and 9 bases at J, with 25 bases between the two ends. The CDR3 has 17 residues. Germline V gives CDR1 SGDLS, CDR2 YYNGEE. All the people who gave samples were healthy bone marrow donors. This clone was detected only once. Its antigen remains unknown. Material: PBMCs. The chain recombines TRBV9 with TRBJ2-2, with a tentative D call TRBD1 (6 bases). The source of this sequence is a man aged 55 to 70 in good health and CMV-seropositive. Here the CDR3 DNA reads TGTGCCAGCAGCCCAAGGACAGTGGGGATAGGGGACCGGGAGCTGTTTTTT. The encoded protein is CASSPRTVGIGDRELFF.